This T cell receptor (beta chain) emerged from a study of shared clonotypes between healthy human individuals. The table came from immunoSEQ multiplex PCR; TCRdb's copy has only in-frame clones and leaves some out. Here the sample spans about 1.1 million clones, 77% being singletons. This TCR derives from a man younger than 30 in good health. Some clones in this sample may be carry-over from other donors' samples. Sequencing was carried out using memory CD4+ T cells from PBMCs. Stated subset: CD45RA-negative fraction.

As DNA, the CDR3 is TGTGCCAGCAGTTACTCCAACACTGCAACTAATGAAAAACTGTTTTTT. This gives the protein CASSYSNTATNEKLFF. This chain connects TRBV6-5 to TRBJ1-4; unclear D gene. The CDR3 is 16 residues long. Trimming left V 0 bases short and J 0 bases short, with 8 bases between. Per the germline V gene, CDR1 is MNHEY and CDR2 is SVGAGI.